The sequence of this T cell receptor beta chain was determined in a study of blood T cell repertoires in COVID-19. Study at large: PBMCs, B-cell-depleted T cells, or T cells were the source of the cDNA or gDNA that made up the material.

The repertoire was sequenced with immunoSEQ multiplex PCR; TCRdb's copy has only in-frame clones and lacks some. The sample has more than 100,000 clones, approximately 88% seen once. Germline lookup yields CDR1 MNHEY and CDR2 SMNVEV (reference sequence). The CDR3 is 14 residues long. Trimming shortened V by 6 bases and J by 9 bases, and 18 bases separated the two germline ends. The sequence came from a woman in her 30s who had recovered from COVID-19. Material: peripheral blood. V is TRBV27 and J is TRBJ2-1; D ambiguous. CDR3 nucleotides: TGTGCCAGCAGGGAGTGGAGCCCCCCCTTTGAGCAGTTCTTC. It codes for CASREWSPPFEQFF.